This entry lists 26 T cell receptor beta chains sequenced from one sample in a study of blood T cells in healthy people across ages. A second PCR of about 7 to 12 cycles used a sample-barcoded 5' primer and a J-beta primer mix. TCRdb re-called the 5' RACE reads with MiXCR, one entry per CDR3 protein. Seen here are 980,000 or so distinct CDR3 sequences, around 46% observed once, and the top ten hold around 15%. Sequencing was performed on blood. The receptor source for this set is a man aged 25-45 years in good health.

This clonotype has a count of ten or more. The chain combines TRBV7-8 with TRBJ2-1, with 8 bases that match TRBD2. Germline V gene data show CDR1 as SGHVS and CDR2 as FQNEAQ. Trimming at V came to 4 bases and at J to 7 bases, leaving 9 bases not matched to a gene. There are 15 residues in the CDR3. CDR3 residues: CASSWRGDGFNEQFF. The CDR3 DNA reads as TGTGCCAGCAGCTGGCGGGGGGACGGGTTTAATGAGCAGTTCTTC.

This clonotype was recorded only once. J is TRBJ2-3 and V is TRBV9; 7 positions agree with TRBD2. Germline CDR1 and CDR2: SGDLS and YYNGEE. The junction had 6 bases not matched to a gene; V was cut back by 2 bases and J by 0 bases. There are 16 residues in the CDR3. CDR3 protein: CASSVGRGDSTDTQYF. The DNA of the CDR3 is TGTGCCAGCAGCGTTGGACGGGGGGATAGCACAGATACGCAGTATTTT.

The chain joins TRBV2 to TRBJ2-6; D is unclear. CDR3 size: 20 residues. CDR1 and CDR2 (germline): SNHLY, FYNNEI. The V end lost 2 bases, the J end lost 0 bases, and 20 bases lay between the germline ends. In nucleotides, the CDR3 is TGTGCCAGCAGTGAATTCGGTGGACGGACCCTTAGCTCTGGGGCCAACGTCCTGACTTTC. This encodes CASSEFGGRTLSSGANVLTF.

The chain carries TRBV27 and TRBJ1-1, with TRBD1 matching over 9 bases. This CDR3 comprises 13 residues. Trimming removed 7 bases from V and 5 bases from J; junction bases left unmatched: 5. Per the germline V gene, CDR1 is MNHEY and CDR2 is SMNVEV (reference sequence). This CDR3 reads CASTLGQGTEAFF. CDR3 in DNA: TGTGCCAGCACCTTAGGACAGGGGACTGAAGCTTTCTTT.

This clonotype has just a few counts. This sequence joins TRBV4-2 and TRBJ1-6; D unclear. The germline V gene has CDR1 LGHNA and CDR2 YNFKEQ. This CDR3 is built from 12 residues. V was clipped by 0 bases and J by 14 bases, with 8 bases between them. The CDR3 region has the DNA TGTGCCAGCAGCCAAGACATAACCACCCTCCACTTT. Residues: CASSQDITTLHF.

The chain's CDR3 is CASSGTGQTKDTQYF. In DNA form, the CDR3 reads TGTGCCAGCAGTGGAACGGGACAGACGAAAGATACGCAGTATTTT. This chain links TRBV6-2 or TRBV6-3 with TRBJ2-3; 7 nucleotides match TRBD1. Germline trimming cut 5 bases from V and 5 bases from J; bases unmatched to any gene: 10. CDR3 length: 15 amino acids. From germline, CDR1 is MNHEY and CDR2 SVGEGT.

The V call is TRBV21-1, the J call TRBJ2-5. TRBV21-1 is a known pseudogene. The CDR3 has 14 residues. CDR3 coding DNA: TGTGCCAGCAGCAAACGGGTGAGAGAAGAGACCCAGTACTTC. Protein sequence: CASSKRVREETQYF.

V usage is TRBV9 and J usage is TRBJ2-3; D remains ambiguous. The CDR3 is 17 residues long. The V end was cut by 0 bases, the J end by 5 bases, with 19 bases between. Germline CDR1 is SGDLS and CDR2 is YYNGEE. Here the CDR3 DNA reads TGTGCCAGCAGCGTAGGCCCGACTTGGACGTTAAGAGATACGCAGTATTTT. Its protein product is CASSVGPTWTLRDTQYF.

This clonotype has only one observation. The chain combines TRBV3-1 with TRBJ2-1; D may be TRBD1 (6 bases). There are 14 residues in the CDR3. V lost 1 base and J 7 bases, leaving 11 bases between the germline ends. In germline, CDR1 is LGHDT, CDR2 YNNKEL (reference sequence). The CDR3 nucleotides read TGTGCCAGCAGCCAAGGGCACAGGGCGAATGAGCAGTTCTTC. It is translated as CASSQGHRANEQFF.

This clonotype was seen a few times. The genes are TRBV6-5 and TRBJ2-1, with 7 bases lining up with TRBD2. CDR1 and CDR2 (germline): MNHEY, SVGAGI. V dropped 4 bases and J dropped 4; count of bases not matched to a gene: 10. The CDR3 has 16 amino acids. The CDR3 DNA reads as TGTGCCAGCAGTTCCACTAGCGCCGGTGGGTACAATGAGCAGTTCTTC. Its translation: CASSSTSAGGYNEQFF.

The chain has TRBV29-1 and TRBJ2-7; weak D call: TRBD1 (6 bases). Per germline, CDR1 SQVTM and CDR2 ANQGSEA. The CDR3 consists of 11 residues. The V gene lost 7 bases and the J gene lost 7 bases, with 14 bases spanning the gap. The CDR3 spells CSARTDMEQYF. The CDR3 nucleotides read TGCAGCGCCCGGACAGATATGGAGCAGTACTTC.

V gene TRBV10-3 combines with J gene TRBJ2-1; possibly TRBD1 for D (5 bases). CDR1 is ENHRY and CDR2 is SYGVKD in the germline V gene. The V end lost 3 bases, the J end lost 1 base, and 10 bases lay between the germline ends. This CDR3 has 15 residues. The CDR3, as DNA: TGTGCCATCAGTGACCAGGGTGTTTCCTACAATGAGCAGTTCTTC. It yields the protein CAISDQGVSYNEQFF.

Only a few counts were recorded for this clonotype. This chain uses TRBV13 with TRBJ2-5; 8 bases line up with TRBD1. The end of the DNA aligns better with TRBJ2-7, so the J call may be wrong. This CDR3 comprises 15 residues. Germline CDR1 PRHDT, CDR2 FYEKMQ (reference sequence). The CDR3 region has the DNA TGTGCCAGCAGCCACGAGAGACAGGGGTCCTACGAGCAGTACTTC. This gives the protein CASSHERQGSYEQYF.

This clonotype was seen only a few times. The chain is built from TRBV25-1 and TRBJ1-4, with D possibly being TRBD1 (5 bases). The CDR3 runs to 15 residues. CDR1 is MGHDK, CDR2 SYGVNS, per germline. Trimming removed 3 bases at V and 3 bases at J, with 11 bases between. The CDR3 nucleotides are TGTGCCAGCAGTGACTGGGACCGGGCTAATGAAAAACTGTTTTTT. Translated: CASSDWDRANEKLFF.

The V gene is TRBV12-3 or TRBV12-4, the J gene TRBJ2-7; no reliable D call. CDR3 length: 14 residues. Trimming stripped 6 bases from V and 7 bases from J, with 19 bases between. The CDR3: CASSRTRLYNEQYF. DNA of the CDR3: TGTGCCAGCAGCAGGACCCGGCTCTACAATGAGCAGTACTTC.

The gene calls are TRBV30 and TRBJ1-2; TRBD1 might be the D (5 bases). The CDR3 runs 15 residues. The ends were cut back, 3 bases at V and 1 base at J, with 15 bases in the middle. CDR1 is GTSNPN, CDR2 SVGIG, per germline (reference sequence). CDR3 nucleotide sequence: TGTGCCTGGAGCGGATCCGGGACTTATAACTATGGCTACACCTTC. This translates into CAWSGSGTYNYGYTF. Combining the CDR3 with reference TRBV30 and TRBJ1-2 gives the whole variable domain SQTIHQWPATLVQPVGSPLSLECTVEGTSNPNLYWYRQAAGRGLQLLFYSVGIGQISSEVPQNLSASRPQDRQFILSSKKLLLSDSGFYLCAWSGSGTYNYGYTFGSGTRLTVV.

This clonotype was detected only once. The V gene is TRBV5-1, the J gene TRBJ2-7; D is possibly TRBD1 or TRBD2 (5 bases each). CDR3 size: 13 residues. Germline V gene data show CDR1 as SGHRS and CDR2 as YFSETQ. Trimming took 4 bases from V and 6 from J, leaving 14 bases between them. The CDR3 bases are TGCGCCAGCAGCGGGCCGGGGCGGTCCGAGCAGTACTTC. This translates into CASSGPGRSEQYF. Full variable domain (rest looked up from reference TRBV5-1 and TRBJ2-7): KAGVTQTPRYLIKTRGQQVTLSCSPISGHRSVSWYQQTPGQGLQFLFEYFSETQRNKGNFPGRFSGRQFSNSRSEMNVSTLELGDSALYLCASSGPGRSEQYFGPGTRLTVT.

Note on this clonotype: This sequence may be a read error, since a much larger clone differs from it by one base. The rearrangement uses TRBV6-5 and TRBJ2-1; 9 bases agree with TRBD1. V lost 3 bases to trimming and J lost 10 bases; unmatched junction nucleotides: 10. The CDR3 is 15 amino acids. Germline V gene lookup returns CDR1 MNHEY and CDR2 SVGAGI. CDR3 in amino acids: CASSYSGQGSHEQFF. The DNA for the CDR3 is TGTGCCAGCAGTTATTCGGGACAGGGCTCTCACGAGCAGTTCTTC.

The chain is built from TRBV27 and TRBJ2-1; D is unresolved. Germline CDR1 MNHEY, CDR2 SMNVEV (reference sequence). Trimming pared 2 bases from V and 5 bases from J, leaving 7 bases between. The CDR3 contains 13 residues. CDR3 region: CASSLIAHNEQFF. The CDR3 region has the DNA TGTGCCAGCAGTTTAATAGCCCACAATGAGCAGTTCTTC.

This clonotype showed up just a few times. The rearrangement joins TRBV6-1 to TRBJ1-2, with D perhaps matching TRBD1 (5 bases). Germline V gives CDR1 MNHNS, CDR2 SASEGT. Trimming cost V 6 bases and J 1 base, with 24 bases left between them. This CDR3 is built from 18 residues. The CDR3 loop reads CASRPLEGTPNFNYGYTF. CDR3 DNA: TGTGCCAGCAGACCACTTGAGGGGACGCCTAACTTTAACTATGGCTACACCTTC.

This clonotype was detected only a few times. The gene calls are TRBV4-3 and TRBJ2-7; 8 bases match TRBD1. CDR1 and CDR2 from the germline V gene are LGHNA and YSLEER. With V trimmed by 3 bases and J by 3 bases, 7 bases remained unmatched. The CDR3 contains 15 residues. The CDR3, as DNA: TGCGCCAGCAGCCAGGGGACAGGCGGCGGCTACGAGCAGTACTTC. It specifies CASSQGTGGGYEQYF.

This clonotype was counted many times. This rearrangement joins TRBV20-1 to TRBJ2-7, with D perhaps matching TRBD1 or TRBD2 (5 bases each). Trimming stripped 1 base from V and 2 bases from J, with 6 bases between. The CDR3 totals 12 residues. CDR1 and CDR2 from the germline V gene are DFQATT and SNEGSKA (reference sequence). CDR3 coding DNA: TGCAGTGCTAGAGGGGGGACCTACGAGCAGTACTTC. This gives the protein CSARGGTYEQYF.

Concerning this clonotype itself: The CDR3 does not close with the conserved phenylalanine or tryptophan, likely indicating a read error. V gene TRBV10-3 combines with J gene TRBJ1-2; D might be TRBD1 (5 bases). The germline V and J ends were trimmed by 4 bases and 5 bases, with 17 bases remaining between them. This CDR3 has 15 residues. From germline, CDR1 is ENHRY and CDR2 SYGVKD. CDR3 sequence (DNA): TGTGCCATCAGTGGGACACGACTGTACTATTATGGCTACACCCTC. Translating gives CAISGTRLYYYGYTL.

This clonotype was counted between two and nine times. This chain links TRBV4-3 with TRBJ2-5; a possible D gene is TRBD2 (5 bases). Gene TRBJ2-7 matches the end of the DNA better, so the J call may be wrong. The CDR3 has 14 amino acids. The germline V gene has CDR1 LGHNA and CDR2 YSLEER. The DNA of the CDR3 is TGCGCCAGCAGCCAAGATACACTAGGGCGCGAGCAGTACTTC. Translating it yields CASSQDTLGREQYF.

This chain joins TRBV4-2 and TRBJ2-3; the D call may be TRBD1 or TRBD2 (5 bases each). The CDR3 is made up of 14 amino acids. The V gene's germline CDR1 is LGHNA and CDR2 YNFKEQ. Trimming removed 1 base at V and 3 bases at J, with 8 bases between. The CDR3 DNA is TGTGCCAGCAGCCAAGGGGGGATTACAGATACGCAGTATTTT. It yields the protein CASSQGGITDTQYF.

Here the CDR3 reads CASSLSAGGQGLYGYTF. CDR3 coding DNA: TGTGCCAGCAGTTTATCCGCCGGGGGGCAGGGCCTTTATGGCTACACCTTC. The chain is built from TRBV12-3 or TRBV12-4 and TRBJ1-2, with a tentative D call TRBD1 (6 bases). The CDR3 spans 17 residues. V was shortened by 2 bases and J by 5 bases, with 21 bases between the two germline ends.